This TCR beta chain was profiled in a study of quantifying T cell responses using KT2 cells. Study context: cDNA was made from DNase-treated RNA using alpha and beta constant primers.

This clonotype was seen ten or more times. An oligo carrying a UMI was ligated to the cDNA 3' end. The first PCR ran approximately 4 cycles with an equimolar RC1.1 and RC1.2 beta primer mix. TCRdb reprocessed the UMI-ligation and nested PCR reads via MiXCR and lists one record per CDR3 protein. The data show about 30,000 distinct CDR3 sequences, under 7.5% seen once. This sequence was found in a human donor. The sample taken for sequencing was PBMCs spiked with cells of the T cell clone KT2.

CDR3 in DNA: TGCAGCCATGTTGGGCCTCTGGGCACAGATACGCAGTATTTT. Translation gives CSHVGPLGTDTQYF. V gene TRBV29-1 combines with J gene TRBJ2-3; D is unresolved. This CDR3 comprises 14 residues. V was clipped by 8 bases and J by 1 base, with 16 bases between them. Germline CDR1 and CDR2: SQVTM and ANQGSEA.